This paragraph reports one T cell receptor beta chain. Its antigen is currently unknown. This sample was taken from a study of T cell repertoires and HLA-DP antigens. Across the whole study: CD4+ T cells were cocultured with HeLa cells expressing HLA-DP. Sorted CD137+CD4+ samples averaged approximately 200 ng DNA; pre-culture CD4+ samples, approximately 1,100 ng. Study observations and caveats: Naive and memory CD4+ cells were analysed together, not apart.

The CDR3 is made up of 16 amino acids. Data came from immunoSEQ multiplex PCR; TCRdb stores just in-frame clones and leaves some out. The top ten clones hold roughly 1.4% of a sample with roughly 70,000 clones, around 77% of them seen once. This sequence originates from a man aged 55-75 years in good health and CMV-seronegative. Source material: CD4+ T cells from PBMCs. The genes are TRBV12-2 and TRBJ1-5. TRBV12-2 is an annotated pseudogene. The CDR3 coding sequence is TGTGCAAGTCGCTTACCCCGGACCGGGATCAATCAGCCCCAGCATTTT. Its protein is CASRLPRTGINQPQHF.